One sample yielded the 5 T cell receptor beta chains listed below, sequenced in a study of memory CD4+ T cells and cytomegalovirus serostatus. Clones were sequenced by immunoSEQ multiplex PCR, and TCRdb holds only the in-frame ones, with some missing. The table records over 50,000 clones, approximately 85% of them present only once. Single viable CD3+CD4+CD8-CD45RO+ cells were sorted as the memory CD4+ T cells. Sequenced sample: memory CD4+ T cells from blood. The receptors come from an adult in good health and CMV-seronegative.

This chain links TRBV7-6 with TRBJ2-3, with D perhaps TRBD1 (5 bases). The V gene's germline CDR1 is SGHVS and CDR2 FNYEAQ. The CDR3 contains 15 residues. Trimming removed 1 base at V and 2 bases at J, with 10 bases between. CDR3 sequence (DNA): TGTGCCAGCAGCTTAGAAACAGGCCTCACAGATACGCAGTATTTT. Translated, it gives CASSLETGLTDTQYF. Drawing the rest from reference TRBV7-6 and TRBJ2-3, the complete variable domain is GAGVSQSPRYKVTKRGQDVALRCDPISGHVSLYWYRQALGQGPEFLTYFNYEAQQDKSGLPNDRFSAERPEGSISTLTIQRTEQRDSAMYRCASSLETGLTDTQYFGPGTRLTVL.

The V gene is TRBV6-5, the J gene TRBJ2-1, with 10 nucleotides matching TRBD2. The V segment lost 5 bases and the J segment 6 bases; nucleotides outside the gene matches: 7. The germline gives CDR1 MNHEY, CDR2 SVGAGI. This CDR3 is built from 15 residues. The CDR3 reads CASSLAGDPRNEQFF. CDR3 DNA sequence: TGTGCCAGCAGTCTAGCGGGGGACCCCCGCAATGAGCAGTTCTTC.

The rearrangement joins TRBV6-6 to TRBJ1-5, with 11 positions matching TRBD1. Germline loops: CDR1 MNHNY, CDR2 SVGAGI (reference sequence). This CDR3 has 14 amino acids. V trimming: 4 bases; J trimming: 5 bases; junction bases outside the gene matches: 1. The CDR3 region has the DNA TGTGCCAGCAGTTTGGGACAGGGGGATCAGCCCCAGCATTTT. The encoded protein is CASSLGQGDQPQHF.

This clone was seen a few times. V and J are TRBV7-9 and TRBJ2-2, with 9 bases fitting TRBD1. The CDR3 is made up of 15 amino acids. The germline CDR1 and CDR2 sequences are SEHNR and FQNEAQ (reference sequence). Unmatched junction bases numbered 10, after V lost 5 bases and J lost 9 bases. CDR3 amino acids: CASSQRGQGTRELFF. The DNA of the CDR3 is TGTGCCAGCAGCCAACGAGGACAGGGGACGAGGGAGCTGTTTTTT.

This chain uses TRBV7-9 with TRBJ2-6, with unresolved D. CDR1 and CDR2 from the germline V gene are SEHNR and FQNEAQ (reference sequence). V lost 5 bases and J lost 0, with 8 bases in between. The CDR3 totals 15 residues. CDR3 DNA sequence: TGTGCCAGCAGCCCAACAATCTCTGGGGCCAACGTCCTGACTTTC. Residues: CASSPTISGANVLTF.